The rows below give T cell receptor beta chains drawn from one sample of a study of CD8 T cells in Susac syndrome. Via MiXCR, TCRdb re-called the immunoSEQ multiplex PCR reads, giving one row per CDR3 protein. The sample records some 400,000 distinct CDR3 sequences, more than 80% being singletons. The sequenced sample consisted of CD8+ T cells from PBMCs. The receptor source for this set is a human donor with multiple sclerosis. CDR3s include the opening cysteine and the closing phenylalanine or tryptophan. D genes are given only for firm matches. Clone size is given for some rows only: seen once, a few or many times, or a class if the clone is expanded.

V gene: TRBV7-6
D gene: -
clone size: -
J gene: TRBJ2-7
CDR3 protein: CASSLEGGRNHEQYF
CDR3 DNA: TGTGCCAGCAGCTTAGAAGGGGGGCGAAACCACGAGCAGTACTTC

V gene: TRBV7-9
D gene: -
clone size: -
J gene: TRBJ2-7
CDR3 protein: CASSDGTVYEQYF
CDR3 DNA: TGTGCCAGCAGCGATGGGACCGTATACGAGCAGTACTTC

V gene: TRBV5-4
D gene: TRBD1
clone size: few
J gene: TRBJ1-1
CDR3 protein: CASSREGALNTEAFF
CDR3 DNA: TGTGCCAGCAGCAGGGAGGGGGCTTTGAACACTGAAGCTTTCTTT

V gene: TRBV7-7
D gene: TRBD2
clone size: -
J gene: TRBJ2-5
CDR3 protein: CASSLYPSGAETQYF
CDR3 DNA: TGTGCCAGCAGCTTATATCCTAGCGGGGCTGAGACCCAGTACTTC

V gene: TRBV4-1
D gene: -
clone size: -
J gene: TRBJ2-1
CDR3 protein: CASSQDRVNDEQFF
CDR3 DNA: TGCGCCAGCAGCCAAGATCGGGTGAACGATGAGCAGTTCTTC

V gene: TRBV19
D gene: TRBD2
clone size: -
J gene: TRBJ2-1
CDR3 protein: CASSRASGTLSSYNEQFF
CDR3 DNA: TGTGCCAGTAGTAGGGCTAGCGGCACCCTGAGCTCCTACAATGAGCAGTTCTTC

V gene: TRBV3-1
D gene: -
clone size: -
J gene: TRBJ1-2
CDR3 protein: CASSQDRRFTYGYTF
CDR3 DNA: TGTGCCAGCAGCCAAGATCGCAGGTTTACCTATGGCTACACCTTC

V gene: TRBV3-1
D gene: -
clone size: -
J gene: TRBJ2-3
CDR3 protein: CASSLEPAVITDTQYF
CDR3 DNA: TGTGCCAGCAGCCTCGAGCCAGCGGTGATCACAGATACGCAGTATTTT

V gene: TRBV5-1
D gene: TRBD2
clone size: once
J gene: TRBJ2-1
CDR3 protein: CASSTRTSGSYYNEQFF
CDR3 DNA: TGCGCCAGCAGCACCCGGACTAGCGGGAGTTATTACAATGAGCAGTTCTTC

V gene: TRBV5-1
D gene: -
clone size: -
J gene: TRBJ1-1
CDR3 protein: CASSLAGGRGWYTEAFF
CDR3 DNA: TGCGCCAGCAGCTTGGCCGGGGGACGGGGATGGTACACTGAAGCTTTCTTT

V gene: TRBV30
D gene: TRBD1
clone size: -
J gene: TRBJ2-1
CDR3 protein: CAWSGSLDREQFF
CDR3 DNA: TGTGCCTGGAGTGGGTCTTTGGACAGGGAGCAGTTCTTC

V gene: TRBV6-1
D gene: -
clone size: once
J gene: TRBJ1-2
CDR3 protein: CASSEEGGLTGYYGYTF
CDR3 DNA: TGTGCCAGCAGTGAAGAGGGGGGTCTCACAGGGTACTATGGCTACACCTTC

V gene: TRBV12-3/TRBV12-4
D gene: -
clone size: -
J gene: TRBJ2-2
CDR3 protein: CASTHEGSTGELFF
CDR3 DNA: TGTGCCAGCACCCACGAGGGCAGCACCGGGGAGCTGTTTTTT

V gene: TRBV18
D gene: -
clone size: once
J gene: TRBJ1-5
CDR3 protein: CASSPEWGSNQPQHF
CDR3 DNA: TGTGCCAGCTCACCTGAATGGGGTAGCAATCAGCCCCAGCATTTT

V gene: TRBV20-1
D gene: TRBD1
clone size: -
J gene: TRBJ1-1
CDR3 protein: CSAPRFGQGNTEAFF
CDR3 DNA: TGCAGTGCTCCTAGATTCGGACAGGGGAACACTGAAGCTTTCTTT

V gene: TRBV6-2/TRBV6-3
D gene: -
clone size: once
J gene: TRBJ2-3
CDR3 protein: CASSVAVSTDTQYF
CDR3 DNA: TGTGCCAGCAGTGTAGCGGTTAGCACAGATACGCAGTATTTT

V gene: TRBV15
D gene: TRBD2
clone size: -
J gene: TRBJ2-1
CDR3 protein: CATSAVAGDYNEQFF
CDR3 DNA: TGTGCCACCAGCGCGGTAGCGGGGGACTACAATGAGCAGTTCTTC

V gene: TRBV4-2
D gene: TRBD1
clone size: -
J gene: TRBJ2-2
CDR3 protein: CASSQYPGQGAGELFF
CDR3 DNA: TGTGCCAGCAGCCAGTATCCGGGACAGGGGGCCGGGGAGCTGTTTTTT

V gene: TRBV20-1
D gene: TRBD1
clone size: -
J gene: TRBJ1-1
CDR3 protein: CSARDRGRVTEAFF
CDR3 DNA: TGCAGTGCCAGGGACAGGGGGCGCGTTACTGAAGCTTTCTTT

V gene: TRBV20-1
D gene: -
clone size: -
J gene: TRBJ2-5
CDR3 protein: CSARPDPYQETQYF
CDR3 DNA: TGCAGTGCTAGACCGGACCCGTACCAAGAGACCCAGTACTTC

V gene: TRBV24-1
D gene: TRBD1
clone size: -
J gene: TRBJ1-1
CDR3 protein: CATRQGAHTEAFF
CDR3 DNA: TGTGCCACCCGACAGGGGGCTCACACTGAAGCTTTCTTT

V gene: TRBV9
D gene: TRBD2
clone size: -
J gene: TRBJ2-3
CDR3 protein: CASSVGISGRRTDTQYF
CDR3 DNA: TGTGCCAGCAGCGTAGGTATTAGCGGGAGAAGGACAGATACGCAGTATTTT

V gene: TRBV7-9
D gene: -
clone size: -
J gene: TRBJ2-1
CDR3 protein: CASSPIKGGEQFF
CDR3 DNA: TGTGCCAGCAGCCCGATAAAAGGGGGTGAGCAGTTCTTC

V gene: TRBV5-1
D gene: -
clone size: -
J gene: TRBJ2-5
CDR3 protein: CASGSLRDSGTQYF
CDR3 DNA: TGCGCCAGCGGGTCTCTCCGGGACTCCGGGACCCAGTACTTC

V gene: TRBV5-1
D gene: -
clone size: -
J gene: TRBJ2-7
CDR3 protein: CASSWGFYEQYF
CDR3 DNA: TGCGCCAGCAGCTGGGGATTCTACGAGCAGTACTTC

V gene: TRBV5-1
D gene: TRBD1
clone size: once
J gene: TRBJ2-5
CDR3 protein: CASSWGQGQETQYF
CDR3 DNA: TGCGCCAGCAGCTGGGGACAGGGGCAAGAGACCCAGTACTTC

V gene: TRBV11-2
D gene: TRBD1
clone size: -
J gene: TRBJ2-7
CDR3 protein: CASSTPGQETYEQYF
CDR3 DNA: TGTGCCAGCAGCACCCCAGGACAGGAAACTTACGAGCAGTACTTC

V gene: TRBV7-9
D gene: TRBD1
clone size: few
J gene: TRBJ2-7
CDR3 protein: CASSFQGAYEQYF
CDR3 DNA: TGTGCCAGCAGCTTTCAGGGGGCCTACGAGCAGTACTTC

V gene: TRBV4-1
D gene: -
clone size: -
J gene: TRBJ2-7
CDR3 protein: CASSQDSSRYEQYF
CDR3 DNA: TGCGCCAGCAGCCAAGACTCTTCCCGATACGAGCAGTACTTC

V gene: TRBV3-1
D gene: -
clone size: -
J gene: TRBJ2-7
CDR3 protein: CASSQDIIGPYGQYF
CDR3 DNA: TGTGCCAGCAGCCAAGATATTATAGGCCCCTACGGGCAGTACTTC

V gene: TRBV30
D gene: -
clone size: -
J gene: TRBJ2-7
CDR3 protein: CAWRGGGSEQYF
CDR3 DNA: TGTGCCTGGAGAGGCGGGGGCTCCGAGCAGTACTTC

V gene: TRBV6-1
D gene: -
clone size: -
J gene: TRBJ2-3
CDR3 protein: CASSAVGNTDTQYF
CDR3 DNA: TGTGCCAGCAGTGCCGTCGGCAACACAGATACGCAGTATTTT

V gene: TRBV6-1
D gene: -
clone size: -
J gene: TRBJ1-2
CDR3 protein: CASSTLGPGGLNYGYTF
CDR3 DNA: TGTGCCAGCAGCACCCTGGGCCCCGGGGGCTTGAACTATGGCTACACCTTC

V gene: TRBV27
D gene: -
clone size: -
J gene: TRBJ2-7
CDR3 protein: CASSLSAVSYEQYF
CDR3 DNA: TGTGCCAGCAGTTTATCGGCGGTCTCCTACGAGCAGTACTTC

V gene: TRBV27
D gene: -
clone size: -
J gene: TRBJ1-5
CDR3 protein: CASSLGSQNQPQHF
CDR3 DNA: TGTGCCAGCAGTTTAGGATCTCAAAATCAGCCCCAGCATTTT

V gene: TRBV7-3
D gene: -
clone size: -
J gene: TRBJ2-1
CDR3 protein: CASSRLDSGEQFF
CDR3 DNA: TGTGCCAGCAGCCGTTTAGACTCCGGTGAGCAGTTCTTC

V gene: TRBV19
D gene: -
clone size: -
J gene: TRBJ2-1
CDR3 protein: CASSTDTIINEQFF
CDR3 DNA: TGTGCCAGTAGTACGGACACTATAATCAATGAGCAGTTCTTC

V gene: TRBV7-6
D gene: -
clone size: -
J gene: TRBJ2-7
CDR3 protein: CASSLGRGREQYF
CDR3 DNA: TGTGCCAGCAGCTTAGGCAGGGGACGCGAGCAGTACTTC

V gene: TRBV4-1
D gene: -
clone size: -
J gene: TRBJ1-5
CDR3 protein: CASQSQQGTDQPQHF
CDR3 DNA: TGCGCCAGCCAAAGCCAGCAGGGGACGGATCAGCCCCAGCATTTT

V gene: TRBV5-8
D gene: -
clone size: -
J gene: TRBJ2-2
CDR3 protein: CASSGRQYGELFF
CDR3 DNA: TGTGCCAGCAGCGGAAGACAATACGGGGAGCTGTTTTTT

V gene: TRBV28
D gene: -
clone size: -
J gene: TRBJ2-2
CDR3 protein: CASKETVLTGELFF
CDR3 DNA: TGTGCCAGCAAGGAGACAGTCCTCACCGGGGAGCTGTTTTTT

V gene: TRBV4-1
D gene: -
clone size: -
J gene: TRBJ1-3
CDR3 protein: CASSQHESQSSGNTIYF
CDR3 DNA: TGCGCCAGCAGCCAGCACGAGTCTCAGAGCTCTGGAAACACCATATATTTT

V gene: TRBV27
D gene: TRBD1
clone size: -
J gene: TRBJ2-6
CDR3 protein: CASSLQETGGASGANVLTF
CDR3 DNA: TGTGCCAGCAGTTTACAAGAAACAGGGGGCGCCTCTGGGGCCAACGTCCTGACTTTC

V gene: TRBV6-1
D gene: -
clone size: -
J gene: TRBJ1-5
CDR3 protein: CASRPDGDNQPQHF
CDR3 DNA: TGTGCCAGCAGACCGGACGGGGACAATCAGCCCCAGCATTTT

V gene: TRBV3-1
D gene: TRBD2
clone size: -
J gene: TRBJ2-7
CDR3 protein: CASSQVGGSSYEQYF
CDR3 DNA: TGTGCCAGCAGCCAAGTGGGCGGGAGCTCCTACGAGCAGTACTTC

V gene: TRBV30
D gene: TRBD2
clone size: -
J gene: TRBJ2-1
CDR3 protein: CAWRDGLAGSYNEQFF
CDR3 DNA: TGTGCCTGGAGGGACGGACTAGCGGGATCATACAATGAGCAGTTCTTC

V gene: TRBV7-8
D gene: -
clone size: -
J gene: TRBJ1-5
CDR3 protein: CASSSEYNQPQHF
CDR3 DNA: TGTGCCAGCAGCTCAGAATACAATCAGCCCCAGCATTTT

V gene: TRBV6-2/TRBV6-3
D gene: -
clone size: -
J gene: TRBJ1-4
CDR3 protein: CASSSTALEEKLFF
CDR3 DNA: TGTGCCAGCAGTTCCACCGCCTTGGAGGAAAAACTGTTTTTT

V gene: TRBV4-1
D gene: TRBD2
clone size: -
J gene: TRBJ2-7
CDR3 protein: CASSQDNLASGGYEQYF
CDR3 DNA: TGCGCCAGCAGCCAAGATAACTTGGCTAGCGGGGGTTACGAGCAGTACTTC

V gene: TRBV7-7
D gene: -
clone size: -
J gene: TRBJ2-1
CDR3 protein: CASSPATLNEQFF
CDR3 DNA: TGTGCCAGCAGCCCCGCTACCCTCAATGAGCAGTTCTTC

V gene: TRBV4-1
D gene: -
clone size: -
J gene: TRBJ1-6
CDR3 protein: CASSQDPSFSPLHF
CDR3 DNA: TGCGCCAGCAGCCAAGATCCGTCGTTTTCACCCCTCCACTTT

V gene: TRBV4-1
D gene: -
clone size: -
J gene: TRBJ1-1
CDR3 protein: CASSQPGSAIGKQVGGGNTEAFF
CDR3 DNA: TGCGCCAGCAGCCAACCAGGGAGCGCAATAGGGAAGCAAGTCGGGGGAGGCAACACTGAAGCTTTCTTT